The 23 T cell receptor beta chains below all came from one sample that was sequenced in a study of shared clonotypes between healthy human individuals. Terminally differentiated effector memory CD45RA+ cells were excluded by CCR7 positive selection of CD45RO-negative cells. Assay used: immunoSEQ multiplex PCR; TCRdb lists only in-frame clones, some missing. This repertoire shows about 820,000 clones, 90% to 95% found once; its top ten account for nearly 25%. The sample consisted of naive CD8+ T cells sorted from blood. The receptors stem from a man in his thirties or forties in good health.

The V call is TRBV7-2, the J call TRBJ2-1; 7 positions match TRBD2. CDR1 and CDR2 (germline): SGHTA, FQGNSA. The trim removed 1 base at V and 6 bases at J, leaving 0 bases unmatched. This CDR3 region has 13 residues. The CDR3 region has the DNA TGTGCCAGCAGCTTAGGCGGGGGCAATGAGCAGTTCTTC. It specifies CASSLGGGNEQFF.

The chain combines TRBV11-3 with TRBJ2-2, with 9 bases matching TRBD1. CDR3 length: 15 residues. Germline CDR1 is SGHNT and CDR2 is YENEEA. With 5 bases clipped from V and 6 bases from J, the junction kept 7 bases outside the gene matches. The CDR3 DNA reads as TGTGCCAGCAGCCACCGGGACAGGGTGTCCGGGGAGCTGTTTTTT. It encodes CASSHRDRVSGELFF.

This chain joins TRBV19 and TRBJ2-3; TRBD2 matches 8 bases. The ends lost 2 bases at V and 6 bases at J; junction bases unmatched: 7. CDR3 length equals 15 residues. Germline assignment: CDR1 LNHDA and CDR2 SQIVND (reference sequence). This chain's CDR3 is CASSIHSGILDTQYF. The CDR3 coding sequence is TGTGCCAGTAGTATACATAGCGGGATACTTGATACGCAGTATTTT.

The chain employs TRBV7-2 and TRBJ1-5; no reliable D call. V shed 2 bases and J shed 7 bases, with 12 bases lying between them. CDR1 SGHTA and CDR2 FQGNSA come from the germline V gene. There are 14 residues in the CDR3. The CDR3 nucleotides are TGTGCCAGCAGCTTACCCCTGACCGGGCAGCCCCAGCATTTT. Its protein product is CASSLPLTGQPQHF. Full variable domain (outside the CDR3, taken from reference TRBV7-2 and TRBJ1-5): GAGVSQSPSNKVTEKGKDVELRCDPISGHTALYWYRQSLGQGLEFLIYFQGNSAPDKSGLPSDRFSAERTGGSVSTLTIQRTQQEDSAVYLCASSLPLTGQPQHFGDGTRLSIL.

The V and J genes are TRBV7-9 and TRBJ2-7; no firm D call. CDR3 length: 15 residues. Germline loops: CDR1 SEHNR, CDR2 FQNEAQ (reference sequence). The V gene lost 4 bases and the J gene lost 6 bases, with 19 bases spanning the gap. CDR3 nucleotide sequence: TGTGCCAGCAGCTCGACTTACGGTAGTTCTGGCGAGCAGTACTTC. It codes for CASSSTYGSSGEQYF.

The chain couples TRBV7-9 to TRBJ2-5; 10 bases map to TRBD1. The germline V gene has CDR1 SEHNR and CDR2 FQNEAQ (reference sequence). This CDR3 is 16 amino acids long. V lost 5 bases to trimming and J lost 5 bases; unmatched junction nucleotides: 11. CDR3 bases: TGTGCCAGCAGCCACCCCGACAGGGGGCGCAGGGAGACCCAGTACTTC. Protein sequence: CASSHPDRGRRETQYF.

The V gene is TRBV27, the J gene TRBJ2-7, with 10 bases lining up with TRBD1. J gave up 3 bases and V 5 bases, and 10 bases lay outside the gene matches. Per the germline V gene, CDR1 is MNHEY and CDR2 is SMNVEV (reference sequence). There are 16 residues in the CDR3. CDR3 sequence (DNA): TGTGCCAGCAGTGCTCAATCCGGGACAGGGGTCTACGAGCAGTACTTC. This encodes CASSAQSGTGVYEQYF.

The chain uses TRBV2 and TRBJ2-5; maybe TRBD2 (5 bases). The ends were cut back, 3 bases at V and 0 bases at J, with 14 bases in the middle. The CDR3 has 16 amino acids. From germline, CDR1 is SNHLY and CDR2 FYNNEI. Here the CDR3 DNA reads TGTGCCAGCAGTGATAGGAGGACCGTAGACCAAGAGACCCAGTACTTC. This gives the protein CASSDRRTVDQETQYF.

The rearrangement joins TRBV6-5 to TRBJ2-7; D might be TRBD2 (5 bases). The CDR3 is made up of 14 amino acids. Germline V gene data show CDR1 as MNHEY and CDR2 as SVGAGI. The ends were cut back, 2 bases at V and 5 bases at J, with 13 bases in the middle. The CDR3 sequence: CASSYPASWDEQYF. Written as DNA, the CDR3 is TGTGCCAGCAGTTACCCTGCTAGCTGGGACGAGCAGTACTTC.

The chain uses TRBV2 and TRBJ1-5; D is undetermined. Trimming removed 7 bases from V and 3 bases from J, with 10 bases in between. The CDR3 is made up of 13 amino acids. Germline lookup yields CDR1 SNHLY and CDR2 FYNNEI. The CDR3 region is CASMGRTNQPQHF. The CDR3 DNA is TGTGCCAGCATGGGCAGAACCAATCAGCCCCAGCATTTT.

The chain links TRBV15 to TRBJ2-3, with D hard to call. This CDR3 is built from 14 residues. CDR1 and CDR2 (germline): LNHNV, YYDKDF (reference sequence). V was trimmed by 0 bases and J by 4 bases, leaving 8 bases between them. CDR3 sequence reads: CATSRDTYSDTQYF. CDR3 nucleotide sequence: TGTGCCACCAGCAGAGATACGTACTCAGATACGCAGTATTTT.

In DNA form, the CDR3 reads TGCAGTGCAGCATGGAACACTGAAGCTTTCTTT. It translates to CSAAWNTEAFF. J is TRBJ1-1 and V is TRBV20-1; no reliable D call. The CDR3 consists of 11 residues. The V gene lost 6 bases and the J gene lost 1 base, with 6 bases spanning the gap. CDR1 and CDR2 (germline): DFQATT, SNEGSKA (reference sequence).

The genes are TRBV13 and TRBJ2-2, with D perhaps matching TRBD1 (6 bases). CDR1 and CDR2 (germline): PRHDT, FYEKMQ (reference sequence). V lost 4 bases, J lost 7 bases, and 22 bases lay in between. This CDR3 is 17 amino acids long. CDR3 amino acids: CASSSAALWGRFGELFF. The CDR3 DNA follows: TGTGCCAGCAGCTCTGCGGCGTTATGGGGGCGGTTCGGGGAGCTGTTTTTT.

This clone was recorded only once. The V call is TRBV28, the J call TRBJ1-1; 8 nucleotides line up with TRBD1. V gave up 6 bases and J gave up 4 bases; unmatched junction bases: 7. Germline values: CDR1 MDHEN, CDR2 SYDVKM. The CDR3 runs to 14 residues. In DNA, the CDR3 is TGTGCCAGCAGGACAGGGGTCTTTAGCACTGAAGCTTTCTTT. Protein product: CASRTGVFSTEAFF.

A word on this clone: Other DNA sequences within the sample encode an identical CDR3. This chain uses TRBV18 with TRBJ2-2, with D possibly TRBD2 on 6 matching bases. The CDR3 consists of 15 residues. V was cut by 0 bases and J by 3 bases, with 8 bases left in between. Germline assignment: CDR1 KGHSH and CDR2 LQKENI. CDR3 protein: CASSPPRGDTGELFF. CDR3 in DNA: TGTGCCAGCTCACCACCGCGCGGGGACACCGGGGAGCTGTTTTTT.

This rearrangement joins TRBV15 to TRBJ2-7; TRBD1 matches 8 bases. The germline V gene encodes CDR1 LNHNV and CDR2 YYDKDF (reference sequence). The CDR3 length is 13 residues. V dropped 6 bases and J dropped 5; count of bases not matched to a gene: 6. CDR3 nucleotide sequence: TGTGCCACCAGAGGACAGGGAGCCCACGAGCAGTACTTC. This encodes CATRGQGAHEQYF.

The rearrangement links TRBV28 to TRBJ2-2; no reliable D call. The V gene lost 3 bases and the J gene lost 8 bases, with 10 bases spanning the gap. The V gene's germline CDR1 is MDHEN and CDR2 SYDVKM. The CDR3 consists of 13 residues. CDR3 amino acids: CASSFGVGGELFF. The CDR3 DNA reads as TGTGCCAGCAGTTTTGGGGTCGGAGGGGAGCTGTTTTTT.

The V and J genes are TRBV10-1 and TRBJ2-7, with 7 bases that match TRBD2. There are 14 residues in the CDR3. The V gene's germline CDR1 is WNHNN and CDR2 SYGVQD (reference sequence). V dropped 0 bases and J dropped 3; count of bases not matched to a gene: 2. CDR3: CASSESGTNYEQYF. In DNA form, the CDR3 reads TGCGCCAGCAGTGAGTCGGGGACTAACTACGAGCAGTACTTC.

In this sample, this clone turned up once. The CDR3 is CASIPRRSQNTEAFF. The CDR3 DNA reads TGTGCCAGCATCCCAAGGAGGTCTCAGAACACTGAAGCTTTCTTT. The chain is built from TRBV6-6 and TRBJ1-1; no clear D. The germline V gene has CDR1 MNHNY and CDR2 SVGAGI (reference sequence). CDR3 length equals 15 residues. V gave up 7 bases and J gave up 1 base, with 16 bases separating them.

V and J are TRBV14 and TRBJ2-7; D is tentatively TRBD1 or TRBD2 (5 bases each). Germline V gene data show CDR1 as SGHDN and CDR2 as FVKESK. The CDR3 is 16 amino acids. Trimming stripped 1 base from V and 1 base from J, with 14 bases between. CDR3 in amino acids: CASSQGTGTESYEQYF. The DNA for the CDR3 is TGTGCCAGCAGCCAAGGGACCGGGACCGAGTCCTACGAGCAGTACTTC.

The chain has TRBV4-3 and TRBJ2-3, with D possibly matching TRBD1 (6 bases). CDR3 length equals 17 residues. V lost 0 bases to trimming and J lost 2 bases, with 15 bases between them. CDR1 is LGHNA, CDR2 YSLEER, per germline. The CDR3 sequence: CASSQDSSWGPTDTQYF. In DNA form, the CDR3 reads TGCGCCAGCAGCCAAGATAGCTCTTGGGGGCCCACAGATACGCAGTATTTT.

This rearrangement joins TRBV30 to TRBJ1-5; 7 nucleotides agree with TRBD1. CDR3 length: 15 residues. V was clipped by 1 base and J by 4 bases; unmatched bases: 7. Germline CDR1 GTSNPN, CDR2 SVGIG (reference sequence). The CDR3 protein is CAWSDGTASNQPQHF. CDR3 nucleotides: TGTGCCTGGAGTGATGGGACAGCCTCGAATCAGCCCCAGCATTTT.

In DNA form, the CDR3 reads TGTGCCAGCAGTCCCCGCGGGCAGGGTTATGGCTACACCTTC. Its protein product is CASSPRGQGYGYTF. The genes are TRBV27 and TRBJ1-2, with D tentatively TRBD1 (5 bases). Germline assignment: CDR1 MNHEY and CDR2 SMNVEV (reference sequence). The CDR3 runs to 14 residues. Trimming removed 5 bases from V and 5 bases from J, with 15 bases in between.